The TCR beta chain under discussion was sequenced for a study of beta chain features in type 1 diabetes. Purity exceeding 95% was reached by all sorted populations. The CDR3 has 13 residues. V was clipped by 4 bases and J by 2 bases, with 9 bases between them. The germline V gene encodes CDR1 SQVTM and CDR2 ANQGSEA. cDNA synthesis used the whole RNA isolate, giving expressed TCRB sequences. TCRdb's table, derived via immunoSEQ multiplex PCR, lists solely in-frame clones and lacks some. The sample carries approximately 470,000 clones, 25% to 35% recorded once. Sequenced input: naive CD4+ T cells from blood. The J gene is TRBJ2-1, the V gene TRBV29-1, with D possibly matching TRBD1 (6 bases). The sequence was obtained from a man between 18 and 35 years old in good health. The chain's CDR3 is CSVAGTTYNEQFF. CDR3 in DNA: TGCAGCGTTGCCGGGACAACCTACAATGAGCAGTTCTTC.